These 3 T cell receptor beta chains originate from one sample sequenced in a study of cytomegalovirus exposure and HLA in healthy donors. Researchers ran the PCR with 60 Vbeta and 13 Jbeta primers. TCRdb keeps only in-frame clones here, not all; method: immunoSEQ multiplex PCR. The sample consists of around 160,000 clones, around 78% of them appearing once. The material sequenced was PBMCs. The receptor set was obtained from a man in his forties in good health and CMV-seropositive.

The rearrangement joins TRBV14 to TRBJ2-1; the match to TRBD1 covers 8 bases. The CDR3 length is 15 residues. V was clipped by 4 bases and J by 7 bases; unmatched bases: 9. Germline V CDR1 and CDR2: SGHDN, FVKESK. The CDR3 DNA sequence: TGTGCCAGCAGCCCAGGGGGCGCAAATGTAAATGAGCAGTTCTTC. Its protein is CASSPGGANVNEQFF.

This clone occurred once. The chain is built from TRBV27 and TRBJ2-7; 12 bases are shared with TRBD2. Germline V CDR1 and CDR2: MNHEY, SMNVEV (reference sequence). The CDR3 is made up of 17 amino acids. J was trimmed by 0 bases and V by 3 bases; bases with no gene match: 6. The CDR3 region has the DNA TGTGCCAGCAGTTTTCCCCCTAGCGGGAGGGTCTCCTACGAGCAGTACTTC. Translated, it gives CASSFPPSGRVSYEQYF.

The gene calls are TRBV4-3 and TRBJ2-1; 7 nucleotides align to TRBD2. Germline trimming cut 4 bases from V and 5 bases from J; bases unmatched to any gene: 5. This CDR3 is 14 amino acids long. Germline-derived CDR1 and CDR2 are LGHNA and YSLEER. CDR3 amino acids: CASSPGLPDNEQFF. The CDR3 DNA follows: TGCGCCAGCAGCCCGGGACTACCTGACAATGAGCAGTTCTTC.